Listed below are T cell receptor beta chains from one sample, sequenced in a study of T cell responses to AZD1222 COVID-19 vaccine. Assay: immunoSEQ multiplex PCR; the TCRdb copy retains only in-frame clones and omits some. The table has about 72,000 clones, around 87% seen once. The sample here was peripheral blood, taken on day 0 of AZD1222 vaccination. The receptors here all came from an adult in good health. Each CDR3 is given with its conserved first and last residue. D genes are given only for firm matches. Clone size, where shown, is once, few, many, or a class for clones that have expanded.

V: TRBV5-1; D: -; size: -; J: TRBJ2-3; CDR3: CASSSQSGRVIDTQYF; DNA: TGCGCCAGCAGCTCTCAGAGTGGCAGGGTTATAGATACGCAGTATTTT
V: TRBV30; D: TRBD1; size: -; J: TRBJ1-1; CDR3: CAWTRDSNTEAFF; DNA: TGTGCCTGGACCCGGGACAGCAACACTGAAGCTTTCTTT
V: TRBV5-1; D: TRBD1; size: -; J: TRBJ1-1; CDR3: CASSPPGQGALDTEAFF; DNA: TGCGCCAGCAGCCCACCGGGACAGGGGGCATTGGACACTGAAGCTTTCTTT
V: TRBV5-5; D: -; size: few; J: TRBJ2-7; CDR3: CASSFEGTYEQYF; DNA: TGTGCCAGCAGCTTCGAGGGAACCTACGAGCAGTACTTC
V: TRBV3-1/TRBV3-2; D: -; size: few; J: TRBJ1-1; CDR3: CASTKGGAGSNTEAFF; DNA: TGTGCCAGCACCAAAGGGGGGGCGGGCTCGAACACTGAAGCTTTCTTT
V: TRBV19; D: TRBD1; size: -; J: TRBJ1-5; CDR3: CASSWAGGQPQHF; DNA: TGTGCCAGTAGTTGGGCAGGGGGTCAGCCCCAGCATTTT
V: TRBV3-1/TRBV3-2; D: TRBD1; size: -; J: TRBJ1-2; CDR3: CASSQGQGYGYTF; DNA: TGTGCCAGCAGCCAAGGACAGGGTTATGGCTACACCTTC
V: TRBV20-1; D: -; size: once; J: TRBJ2-3; CDR3: CSASLDVPYTDTQYF; DNA: TGCAGTGCTAGTTTGGACGTACCCTACACAGATACGCAGTATTTT
V: TRBV11-2; D: TRBD1; size: -; J: TRBJ1-2; CDR3: CASSLLGTGGMGYTF; DNA: TGTGCCAGCAGCTTATTAGGGACAGGGGGCATGGGCTACACCTTC
V: TRBV5-4; D: TRBD1; size: few; J: TRBJ1-2; CDR3: CASSLVGDRALGGYTF; DNA: TGTGCCAGCAGCTTGGTTGGGGACAGGGCATTAGGAGGCTACACCTTC
V: TRBV4-3; D: -; size: -; J: TRBJ1-2; CDR3: CASSQEVDSLGGYTF; DNA: TGCGCCAGCAGCCAAGAGGTGGACAGTTTGGGCGGCTACACCTTC
V: TRBV5-1; D: -; size: -; J: TRBJ1-1; CDR3: CASSLQGNTEAFF; DNA: TGCGCCAGCAGCTTGCAGGGGAACACTGAAGCTTTCTTT
V: TRBV12-3/TRBV12-4; D: -; size: -; J: TRBJ2-7; CDR3: CASTSGSSYEQYF; DNA: TGTGCCAGCACCTCAGGGAGCTCCTACGAGCAGTACTTC
V: TRBV19; D: -; size: once; J: TRBJ1-5; CDR3: CASSIDLDYGRPQHF; DNA: TGTGCCAGTAGTATAGATTTAGACTACGGTAGGCCCCAGCATTTT
V: TRBV27; D: -; size: -; J: TRBJ2-5; CDR3: CASSPRPGAGETQYF; DNA: TGTGCCAGCAGTCCCCGTCCGGGGGCAGGAGAGACCCAGTACTTC
V: TRBV11-2; D: -; size: -; J: TRBJ1-4; CDR3: CASSPSSIPTNEKLFF; DNA: TGTGCCAGCAGCCCCTCGAGTATCCCAACTAATGAAAAACTGTTTTTT
V: TRBV7-9; D: -; size: -; J: TRBJ1-2; CDR3: CASSIVTGPYGYTF; DNA: TGTGCCAGCTCAATCGTCACAGGGCCCTATGGCTACACCTTC
V: TRBV6-6; D: -; size: -; J: TRBJ1-5; CDR3: CASSPDSYQPQHF; DNA: TGTGCCAGCAGCCCCGACAGCTATCAGCCCCAGCATTTT
V: TRBV14; D: TRBD1; size: once; J: TRBJ2-5; CDR3: CASSDDRDRAETQYF; DNA: TGTGCCAGCAGCGACGACCGGGACAGGGCCGAGACCCAGTACTTC
V: TRBV7-2; D: -; size: -; J: TRBJ2-5; CDR3: CASSKTGNAETQYF; DNA: TGTGCCAGCAGCAAGACAGGAAATGCAGAGACCCAGTACTTC
V: TRBV6-5; D: -; size: -; J: TRBJ1-6; CDR3: CASSRDSPGNSPLHF; DNA: TGTGCCAGCAGCCGAGACAGCCCTGGTAATTCACCCCTCCACTTT
V: TRBV21-1; D: -; size: -; J: TRBJ2-7; CDR3: CASSNPGEGTDEQYF; DNA: TGTGCCAGCAGCAACCCCGGGGAGGGAACCGACGAGCAGTACTTC
V: TRBV6-6; D: -; size: -; J: TRBJ2-7; CDR3: CASSYMRGEQYF; DNA: TGTGCCAGCAGTTATATGAGAGGAGAGCAGTACTTC
V: TRBV10-1; D: TRBD1; size: -; J: TRBJ1-5; CDR3: CASSDADRGSNQPQHF; DNA: TGCGCCAGCAGTGACGCGGACAGGGGTAGCAATCAGCCCCAGCATTTT
V: TRBV6-2/TRBV6-3; D: -; size: -; J: TRBJ1-2; CDR3: CASSYSMGADGYTF; DNA: TGTGCCAGCAGTTACTCGATGGGGGCCGATGGCTACACCTTC
V: TRBV21-1; D: -; size: -; J: TRBJ2-6; CDR3: CASSRRRENSGANVLTF; DNA: TGTGCCAGCAGCAGACGTAGGGAGAACTCTGGGGCCAACGTCCTGACTTTC
V: TRBV12-3/TRBV12-4; D: -; size: once; J: TRBJ1-1; CDR3: CASSLADRTEAFF; DNA: TGTGCCAGCAGTCTGGCGGACAGAACTGAAGCTTTCTTT
V: TRBV30; D: -; size: -; J: TRBJ1-3; CDR3: CAWSLYGWGNTIYF; DNA: TGTGCCTGGTCCTTATATGGTTGGGGAAACACCATATATTTT
V: TRBV6-6; D: -; size: -; J: TRBJ2-7; CDR3: CASSRDTMRYEQYF; DNA: TGTGCCAGCAGCCGGGACACGATGCGCTACGAGCAGTACTTC
V: TRBV9; D: -; size: -; J: TRBJ1-3; CDR3: CASSVSLLHSSGNTIYF; DNA: TGTGCCAGCAGCGTAAGCCTACTGCACAGCTCTGGAAACACCATATATTTT
V: TRBV6-4; D: -; size: -; J: TRBJ1-6; CDR3: CASRQNYNSPLHF; DNA: TGTGCCAGCAGGCAGAACTATAATTCACCCCTCCACTTT
V: TRBV18; D: -; size: few; J: TRBJ1-6; CDR3: CASSPDQGSPLHF; DNA: TGTGCCAGCTCACCTGATCAGGGGTCACCCCTCCACTTT
V: TRBV28; D: -; size: once; J: TRBJ1-5; CDR3: CASYKWGLMGQPQHF; DNA: TGTGCCAGCTATAAATGGGGTTTAATGGGACAGCCCCAGCATTTT
V: TRBV11-1; D: -; size: -; J: TRBJ1-2; CDR3: CASSSETDNYGYTF; DNA: TGTGCCAGCAGTTCTGAGACGGATAACTATGGCTACACCTTC
V: TRBV5-6; D: -; size: -; J: TRBJ1-1; CDR3: CASSLSSIEAFF; DNA: TGTGCCAGCAGCTTGTCGTCAATTGAAGCTTTCTTT
V: TRBV5-1; D: -; size: once; J: TRBJ1-4; CDR3: CASSLASTRDEKLFF; DNA: TGCGCCAGCAGCTTGGCCAGCACCAGGGATGAAAAACTGTTTTTT
V: TRBV19; D: -; size: -; J: TRBJ1-1; CDR3: CASSQGRFAGEAFF; DNA: TGTGCCAGTAGTCAAGGGAGGTTTGCAGGAGAAGCTTTCTTT
V: TRBV5-6; D: -; size: -; J: TRBJ1-2; CDR3: CASSPTLRTADYGYTF; DNA: TGTGCCAGCAGCCCTACTCTCCGGACAGCGGACTATGGCTACACCTTC
V: TRBV6-5; D: -; size: -; J: TRBJ1-4; CDR3: CASRRGNTGSEKLFF; DNA: TGTGCCAGCAGACGAGGGAACACAGGGAGTGAAAAACTGTTTTTT
V: TRBV7-9; D: -; size: -; J: TRBJ2-3; CDR3: CASSPPSVSTDTQYF; DNA: TGTGCCAGCAGCCCACCTAGCGTTAGCACAGATACGCAGTATTTT
V: TRBV28; D: TRBD1; size: -; J: TRBJ2-1; CDR3: CASTIGQGYNEQFF; DNA: TGTGCCAGCACCATAGGACAGGGATACAATGAGCAGTTCTTC
V: TRBV19; D: TRBD1; size: -; J: TRBJ1-2; CDR3: CASSIPGGKNYGYTF; DNA: TGTGCCAGTAGTATCCCAGGGGGAAAAAACTATGGCTACACCTTC